The entry below gives a single T cell receptor beta chain sequence along with its context. Here immunoSEQ multiplex PCR was the method, and the copy in TCRdb shows in-frame clones only, minus some. This sample carries 100,000 to 150,000 clones, just over 85% of them seen once, and the ten largest clones take 7.6%. The V and J ends lost 2 bases and 8 bases, in that order; junction bases with no gene match: 6. CDR1 MGHRA and CDR2 YSYEKL come from the germline V gene. The CDR3 has 16 residues. This entry comes from a study of T cell responses to AZD1222 COVID-19 vaccine. This TCR was sampled from an adult in good health. This chain uses TRBV4-1 with TRBJ2-1; the match to TRBD2 covers 13 bases. Sequences were derived from peripheral blood, sampled on day 0 of AZD1222 vaccination. CDR3 sequence reads: CASSQMTSGGLDEQFF. The CDR3 DNA follows: TGCGCCAGCAGCCAAATGACTAGCGGGGGGCTCGATGAGCAGTTCTTC.